Below are 11 T cell receptor beta chains sequenced from a single sample in a study of sequential checkpoint blockade in melanoma. Libraries were prepared by immunoSEQ multiplex PCR; TCRdb keeps only in-frame clonotypes and omits some of them. Of roughly 18,000 clones listed, 56% were seen once; the top ten hold roughly 18%. The treatment here: randomized to nivolumab then ipilimumab (arm A) or the reverse (arm B). The material was CD8+ T cells sorted from blood (inferred from file names), obtained from a patient given nivolumab and ipilimumab in sequence. The receptor source for this set is a human donor with melanoma.

This clone has more than one count but fewer than ten. The chain carries TRBV13 and TRBJ2-3; D is perhaps TRBD2 (5 bases). The CDR3 length is 14 residues. V was pared by 6 bases and J by 1 base, with 11 bases between. Germline loops: CDR1 PRHDT, CDR2 FYEKMQ (reference sequence). CDR3 sequence: CASRSLGGTDTQYF. The CDR3 DNA reads as TGTGCCAGCAGGTCTCTCGGGGGCACAGATACGCAGTATTTT.

The J gene is TRBJ1-2, the V gene TRBV5-3; D may be TRBD1 (5 bases). TRBV5-3 counts as an open reading frame of uncertain function. The CDR3 extends over 13 amino acids. Trimming cost V 8 bases and J 5 bases, with 16 bases left between them. The CDR3: CASSAGTAYGYTF. In DNA form, the CDR3 reads TGTGCCAGCAGCGCGGGGACGGCGTATGGCTACACCTTC.

This chain joins TRBV25-1 and TRBJ1-4, with 7 positions matching TRBD1. CDR3 length equals 15 residues. Germline V gene sequence: CDR1 MGHDK, CDR2 SYGVNS. With V trimmed by 6 bases and J by 8 bases, 12 bases remained unmatched. The CDR3 region has the DNA TGTGCCAGCAGAAAAGGGGACAGTGTCGTCGAAAAACTGTTTTTT. Translation: CASRKGDSVVEKLFF.

This chain connects TRBV7-9 to TRBJ1-2; 8 bases are shared with TRBD1. V gave up 10 bases and J gave up 2 bases; unmatched junction bases: 12. Germline assignment: CDR1 SEHNR and CDR2 FQNEAQ (reference sequence). The CDR3 sequence is 15 residues long. The CDR3 bases are TGTGCCACCCCGGACAGGGATTACGCCAACTATGGCTACACCTTC. Its protein is CATPDRDYANYGYTF.

Only a few counts were recorded for this clone. The chain couples TRBV6-1 to TRBJ2-1; a weak D match, TRBD2 (7 bases). This CDR3 is built from 15 residues. Trimming took 6 bases from V and 4 from J, leaving 16 bases between them. Germline V CDR1 and CDR2: MNHNS, SASEGT. The CDR3 sequence: CASRPFGGHYNEQFF. The CDR3 DNA reads TGTGCCAGCAGACCCTTCGGGGGGCATTACAATGAGCAGTTCTTC.

V usage is TRBV28 and J usage is TRBJ2-7; D not certain. Germline CDR1 is MDHEN and CDR2 is SYDVKM. V was cut by 5 bases and J by 1 base, with 9 bases left in between. The CDR3 is made up of 13 amino acids. The DNA for the CDR3 is TGTGCCAGCAGTGCCCGACATTCCTACGAGCAGTACTTC. It yields the protein CASSARHSYEQYF.

In DNA, the CDR3 is TGTGCCAGCAGTTTGATGCCGGCGGGGGGCTATGGCTACACCTTC. Its translation is CASSLMPAGGYGYTF. The V call is TRBV28, the J call TRBJ1-2, with D possibly being TRBD1 (5 bases). In germline, CDR1 is MDHEN, CDR2 SYDVKM. V was cut by 3 bases and J by 4 bases, with 15 bases left in between. The CDR3 is 15 residues long.

Written as DNA, the CDR3 is TGTGCCAGCAGCCCTAGGGTGTCAGGGCCGATTAACTATGGCTACACCTTC. Protein: CASSPRVSGPINYGYTF. This chain connects TRBV5-6 to TRBJ1-2; possibly TRBD1 for D (5 bases). CDR3 size: 17 residues. Trimming took 4 bases from V and 1 from J, leaving 20 bases between them. Germline lookup yields CDR1 SGHDT and CDR2 YYEEEE.

This chain uses TRBV9 with TRBJ2-7; 11 nucleotides match TRBD1. Losses at the gene ends were 3 bases for V and 0 bases for J; bases not matched to a gene: 2. From germline, CDR1 is SGDLS and CDR2 YYNGEE. The CDR3 covers 15 residues. The CDR3 DNA follows: TGTGCCAGCAGCGCCGGGACAGGGGGCTCCTACGAGCAGTACTTC. This translates into CASSAGTGGSYEQYF. Full variable domain (missing parts from reference TRBV9 and TRBJ2-7): DSGVTQTPKHLITATGQRVTLRCSPRSGDLSVYWYQQSLDQGLQFLIQYYNGEERAKGNILERFSAQQFPDLHSELNLSSLELGDSALYFCASSAGTGGSYEQYFGPGTRLTVT.

The CDR3 nucleotides are TGCGCCAGCAGCTTCAGGCCCTACAATGAGCAGTTCTTC. Amino acid sequence: CASSFRPYNEQFF. The J gene is TRBJ2-1, the V gene TRBV5-1; D unclear. Germline CDR1 and CDR2: SGHRS and YFSETQ. The CDR3 spans 13 residues. V lost 2 bases, J lost 2 bases, and 5 bases lay in between.

This clone came up a few times. V usage is TRBV25-1 and J usage is TRBJ2-3; 7 nucleotides agree with TRBD1. The germline V gene encodes CDR1 MGHDK and CDR2 SYGVNS. V was clipped by 8 bases and J by 2 bases; unmatched bases: 16. The CDR3 is 17 residues long. Here the CDR3 DNA reads TGTGCCAGCGGACAGGAGGATTCTCGTCTTTTCACAGATACGCAGTATTTT. Its protein product is CASGQEDSRLFTDTQYF.